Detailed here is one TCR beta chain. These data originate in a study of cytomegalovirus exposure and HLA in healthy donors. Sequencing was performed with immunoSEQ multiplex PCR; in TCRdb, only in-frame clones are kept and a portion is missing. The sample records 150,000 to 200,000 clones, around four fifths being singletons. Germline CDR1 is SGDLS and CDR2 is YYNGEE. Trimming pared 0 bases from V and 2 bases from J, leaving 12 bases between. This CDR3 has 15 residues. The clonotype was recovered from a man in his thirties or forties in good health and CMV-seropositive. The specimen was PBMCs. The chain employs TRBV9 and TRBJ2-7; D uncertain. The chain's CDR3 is CASSVGVGLAYEQYF. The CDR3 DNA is TGTGCCAGCAGCGTAGGTGTCGGCCTAGCCTACGAGCAGTACTTC.